Included here is one T cell receptor beta chain sequence, with context. Its target is not known. The entry originates in a study of CD8 T cells in Susac syndrome. Study-wide context: Each patient with Susac syndrome, at the time of blood draw, was therapy-naive, on corticosteroids, or on intravenous immunoglobulin alone.

An input of about 0.5 to 1 ug of RNA was subjected to reverse transcription using random hexamers. Across 54 Vbeta and 13 Jbeta, TCR beta CDR3 was amplified with immunoSEQ multiplex PCR. Each CDR3 protein gets one entry after TCRdb re-called the immunoSEQ multiplex PCR reads with MiXCR. The sample comprises about 83,000 distinct CDR3 sequences, around 95% of which are singletons, and under 0.5% rests with the top ten. The CDR3 length is 14 residues. The V gene lost 5 bases and the J gene lost 6 bases, with 17 bases spanning the gap. Germline CDR1 is DFQATT and CDR2 is SNEGSKA (reference sequence). General study points: Clonal CD8+ expansion in Susac was highest in TEMRA cells and active patients.

This sequence originates from a human donor with Susac syndrome. Material: CD8+ T cells from PBMCs. The J gene is TRBJ2-1, the V gene TRBV20-1, with D possibly being TRBD2 (5 bases). CDR3 protein: CSAEQVDSGNEQFF. The CDR3 bases are TGCAGTGCTGAACAAGTGGACTCGGGCAATGAGCAGTTCTTC.